A single sample is the source of the 8 T cell receptor beta chains below, sequenced in a study of T cells in Graves' hyperthyroidism and ophthalmopathy (dated by TCRdb to the late 2010s). Library preparation employed multiplex PCR. Instrument used: Illumina HiSeq 2000. The TCR beta CDR3 regions were amplified from RNA transcripts. For the first round of RT-PCR on the TCR CDR3, the HTBI primer set was used together with the Qiagen OneStep RT-PCR kit. In-frame beta chains were kept once TCRdb had trimmed the public reads at Q25 with fastp and called clones with MiXCR. When rows share a CDR3 protein, they turn into one entry using the most common DNA and genes. The sample includes some 510,000 distinct CDR3 sequences, with roughly 46% observed a single time. The biggest ten clones account for roughly 8.2% of the sample. What was sequenced was peripheral blood or thyroid tissue (not recorded which). The receptors shown here come from a woman aged 18-29 years with Graves' hyperthyroidism. Donor details come from another sample of the same person, matched by shared clones.

The table lists this clonotype with many counts. This chain links TRBV15 with TRBJ1-5; D not resolved. In germline, CDR1 is LNHNV, CDR2 YYDKDF (reference sequence). V was pared by 0 bases and J by 2 bases, with 8 bases between. This CDR3 contains 15 residues. The CDR3, as DNA: TGTGCCACCAGCAGAGAGTCGCCAGGCAATCAGCCCCAGCATTTT. Protein product: CATSRESPGNQPQHF. Full variable domain (rest looked up from reference TRBV15 and TRBJ1-5): DAMVIQNPRYQVTQFGKPVTLSCSQTLNHNVMYWYQQKSSQAPKLLFHYYDKDFNNEADTPDNFQSRRPNTSFCFLDIRSPGLGDTAMYLCATSRESPGNQPQHFGDGTRLSIL.

This clonotype was seen more than once but under ten times. The gene calls are TRBV2 and TRBJ1-2, with a weak D call TRBD1 (6 bases). V lost 8 bases, J lost 8 bases, and 15 bases lay in between. Germline V gene lookup returns CDR1 SNHLY and CDR2 FYNNEI. This CDR3 has 12 residues. In DNA form, the CDR3 reads TGTGCCAGCTCACCAGGGGTGGAGGGCTACACCTTC. Translating gives CASSPGVEGYTF.

The chain is built from TRBV6-6 and TRBJ2-6, with D possibly matching TRBD1 (6 bases). CDR3 length: 17 amino acids. V was pared by 1 base and J by 2 bases, with 12 bases between. The germline V gene has CDR1 MNHNY and CDR2 SVGAGI (reference sequence). The CDR3 sequence: CASSYWDMVPGANVLTF. CDR3 sequence (DNA): TGTGCCAGCAGTTACTGGGACATGGTCCCTGGGGCCAACGTCCTGACTTTC.

The chain combines TRBV7-2 with TRBJ2-7; D unresolved. The germline V gene has CDR1 SGHTA and CDR2 FQGNSA. Trimming removed 1 base at V and 0 bases at J, with 10 bases between. The CDR3 spans 15 residues. DNA for the CDR3: TGTGCCAGCAGCTTAGATCTCGGCAGCTCCTACGAGCAGTACTTC. Translating it yields CASSLDLGSSYEQYF.

The CDR3 spells CATSDFPGRNYGYTF. The DNA for the CDR3 is TGTGCCACCAGTGATTTTCCGGGTCGTAACTATGGCTACACCTTC. The chain couples TRBV24-1 to TRBJ1-2; D remains ambiguous. Germline-derived CDR1 and CDR2 are KGHDR and SFDVKD. CDR3 size: 15 residues. The ends were cut back, 1 base at V and 1 base at J, with 9 bases in the middle.

J is TRBJ1-1 and V is TRBV6-4; 9 nucleotides match TRBD1. The V gene's germline CDR1 is MRHNA and CDR2 SNTAGT. The CDR3 is 17 residues long. J lost 0 bases, V lost 5 bases, and 10 bases had no gene match. CDR3 DNA sequence: TGTGCCAGCAGTCCTACAGGGGGCAGGTTTATGAACACTGAAGCTTTCTTT. Translation: CASSPTGGRFMNTEAFF.

This clonotype was counted a few times. The chain combines TRBV7-9 with TRBJ1-1; possible D gene TRBD1, 6 bases. Trimming took off 3 bases at V and 1 base at J, with 12 bases between the two ends. The CDR3 spans 15 residues. CDR1 and CDR2 (germline): SEHNR, FQNEAQ (reference sequence). The CDR3 reads CASSLATGSNTEAFF. The CDR3 DNA sequence: TGTGCCAGCAGCTTGGCCACAGGGTCGAACACTGAAGCTTTCTTT. Variable domain in full (rest from reference TRBV7-9 and TRBJ1-1): DTGVSQNPRHKITKRGQNVTFRCDPISEHNRLYWYRQTLGQGPEFLTYFQNEAQLEKSRLLSDRFSAERPKGSFSTLEIQRTEQGDSAMYLCASSLATGSNTEAFFGQGTRLTVV.

In this sample, this clonotype turned up many times. The J gene is TRBJ2-7, the V gene TRBV7-2; the match to TRBD2 covers 7 bases. V trimming: 5 bases; J trimming: 3 bases; junction bases outside the gene matches: 10. Per the germline V gene, CDR1 is SGHTA and CDR2 is FQGNSA. The CDR3 spans 15 residues. The CDR3 nucleotides are TGTGCCAGCAGCATCGCCTCGGGGGGTCACTACGAGCAGTACTTC. It encodes CASSIASGGHYEQYF.